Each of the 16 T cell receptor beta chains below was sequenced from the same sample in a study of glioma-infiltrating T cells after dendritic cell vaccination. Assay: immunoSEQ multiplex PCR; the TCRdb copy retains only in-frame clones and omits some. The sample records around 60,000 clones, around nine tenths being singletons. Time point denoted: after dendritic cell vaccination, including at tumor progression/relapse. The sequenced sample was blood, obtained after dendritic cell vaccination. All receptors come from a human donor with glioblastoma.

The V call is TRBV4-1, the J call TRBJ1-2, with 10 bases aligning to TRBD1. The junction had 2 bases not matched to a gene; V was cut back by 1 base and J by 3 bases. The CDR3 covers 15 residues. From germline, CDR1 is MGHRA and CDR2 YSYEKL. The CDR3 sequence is CASSQVDRGDYGYTF. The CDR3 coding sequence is TGCGCCAGCAGCCAAGTGGACAGGGGGGACTATGGCTACACCTTC.

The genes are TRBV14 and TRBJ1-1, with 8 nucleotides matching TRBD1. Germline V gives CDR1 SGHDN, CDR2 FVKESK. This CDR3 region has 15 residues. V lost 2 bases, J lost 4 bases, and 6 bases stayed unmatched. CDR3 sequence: CASSQRQGLGTEAFF. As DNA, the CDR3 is TGTGCCAGCAGCCAAAGACAGGGGTTGGGCACTGAAGCTTTCTTT.

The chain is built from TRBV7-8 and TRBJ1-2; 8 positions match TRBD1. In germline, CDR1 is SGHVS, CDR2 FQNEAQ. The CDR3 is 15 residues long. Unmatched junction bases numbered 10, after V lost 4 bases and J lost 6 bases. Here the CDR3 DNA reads TGTGCCAGCAGCTCCGCGGGACAGGCCAACAATGGCTACACCTTC. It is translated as CASSSAGQANNGYTF.

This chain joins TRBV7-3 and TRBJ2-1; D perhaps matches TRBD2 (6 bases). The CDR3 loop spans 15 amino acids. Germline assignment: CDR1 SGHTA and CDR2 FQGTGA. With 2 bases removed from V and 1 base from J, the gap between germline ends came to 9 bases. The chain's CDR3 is CASSLGAGSYNEQFF. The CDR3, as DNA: TGTGCCAGCAGCTTAGGGGCGGGATCCTACAATGAGCAGTTCTTC. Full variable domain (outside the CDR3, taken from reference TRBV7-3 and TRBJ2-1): GAGVSQTPSNKVTEKGKYVELRCDPISGHTALYWYRQSLGQGPEFLIYFQGTGAADDSGLPNDRFFAVRPEGSVSTLKIQRTERGDSAVYLCASSLGAGSYNEQFFGPGTRLTVL.

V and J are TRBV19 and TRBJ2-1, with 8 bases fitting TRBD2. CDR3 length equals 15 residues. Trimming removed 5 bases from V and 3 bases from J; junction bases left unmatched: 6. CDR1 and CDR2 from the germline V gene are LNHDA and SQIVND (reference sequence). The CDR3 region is CASSHTSGRYNEQFF. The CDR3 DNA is TGTGCCAGTAGTCATACTAGCGGCCGCTACAATGAGCAGTTCTTC.

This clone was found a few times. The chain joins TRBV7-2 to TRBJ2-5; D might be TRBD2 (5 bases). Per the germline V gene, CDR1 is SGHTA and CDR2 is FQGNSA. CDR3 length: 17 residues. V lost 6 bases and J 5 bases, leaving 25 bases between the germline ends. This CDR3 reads CASSPFPRGPSGETQYF. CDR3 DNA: TGTGCCAGCAGTCCCTTCCCCCGCGGTCCGTCGGGGGAGACCCAGTACTTC.

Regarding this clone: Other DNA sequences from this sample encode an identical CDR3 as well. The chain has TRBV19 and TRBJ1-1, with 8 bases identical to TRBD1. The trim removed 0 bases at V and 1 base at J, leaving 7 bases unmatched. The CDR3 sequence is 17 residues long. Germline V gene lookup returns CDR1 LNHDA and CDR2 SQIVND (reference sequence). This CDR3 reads CASSIDDRGRGNTEAFF. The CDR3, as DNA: TGTGCCAGTAGTATAGACGACAGGGGTCGGGGGAACACTGAAGCTTTCTTT.

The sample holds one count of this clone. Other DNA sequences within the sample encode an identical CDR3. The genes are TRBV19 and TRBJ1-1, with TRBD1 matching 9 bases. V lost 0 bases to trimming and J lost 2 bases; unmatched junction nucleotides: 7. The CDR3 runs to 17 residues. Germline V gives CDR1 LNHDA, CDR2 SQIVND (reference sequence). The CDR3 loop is CASSIDDRGRGNTEAFF. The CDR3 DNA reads TGTGCCAGTAGTATAGATGACAGGGGGAGAGGAAACACTGAAGCTTTCTTT.

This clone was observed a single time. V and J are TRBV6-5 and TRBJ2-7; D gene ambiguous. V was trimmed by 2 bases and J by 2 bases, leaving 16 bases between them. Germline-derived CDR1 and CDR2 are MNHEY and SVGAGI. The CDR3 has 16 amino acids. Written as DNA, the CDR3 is TGTGCCAGCAGTTACGCCCACCTAGGCGGTCCCTACGAGCAGTACTTC. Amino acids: CASSYAHLGGPYEQYF.

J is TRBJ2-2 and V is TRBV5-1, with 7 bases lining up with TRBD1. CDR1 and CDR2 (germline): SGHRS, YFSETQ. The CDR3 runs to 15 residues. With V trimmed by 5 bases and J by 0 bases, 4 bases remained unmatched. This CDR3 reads CASRSGQTNTGELFF. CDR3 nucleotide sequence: TGCGCCAGCAGGTCGGGACAGACGAACACCGGGGAGCTGTTTTTT.

The CDR3 DNA reads TGTGCCAGCAGCTTGGTGCAGAAGAAGACTAGGGATGAAAAACTGTTTTTT. It specifies CASSLVQKKTRDEKLFF. The rearrangement links TRBV5-8 to TRBJ1-4; D remains ambiguous. Trimming took 0 bases from V and 6 from J, leaving 18 bases between them. The CDR3 is 17 residues long. CDR1 is SGHTS and CDR2 is YDEGEE in the germline V gene. Supplemented by reference TRBV5-8 and TRBJ1-4, the full variable domain reads EAGVTQSPTHLIKTRGQQATLRCSPISGHTSVYWYQQALGLGLQFLLWYDEGEERNRGNFPPRFSGRQFPNYSSELNVNALELEDSALYLCASSLVQKKTRDEKLFFGSGTQLSVL.

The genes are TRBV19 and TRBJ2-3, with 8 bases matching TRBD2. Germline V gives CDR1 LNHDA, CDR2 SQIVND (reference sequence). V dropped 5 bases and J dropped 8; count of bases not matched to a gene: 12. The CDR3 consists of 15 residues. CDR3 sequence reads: CASSAILAGRTTQYF. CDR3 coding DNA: TGTGCCAGTAGTGCTATCCTAGCGGGCCGAACTACGCAGTATTTT.

The CDR3 region is CASSLARLPGISNSNQPQHF. CDR3 bases: TGTGCCAGCAGCTTAGCAAGACTCCCCGGGATTTCAAATAGCAATCAGCCCCAGCATTTT. The chain couples TRBV7-8 to TRBJ1-5, with D hard to call. CDR1 is SGHVS and CDR2 is FQNEAQ in the germline V gene. V was clipped by 0 bases and J by 0 bases, with 21 bases between them. This CDR3 has 20 residues.

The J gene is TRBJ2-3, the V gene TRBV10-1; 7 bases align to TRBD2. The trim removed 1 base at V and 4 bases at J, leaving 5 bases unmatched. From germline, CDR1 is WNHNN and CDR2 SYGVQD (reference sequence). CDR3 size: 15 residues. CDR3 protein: CASSELRESPDTQYF. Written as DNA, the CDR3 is TGCGCCAGCAGTGAGTTGCGGGAGTCCCCAGATACGCAGTATTTT.

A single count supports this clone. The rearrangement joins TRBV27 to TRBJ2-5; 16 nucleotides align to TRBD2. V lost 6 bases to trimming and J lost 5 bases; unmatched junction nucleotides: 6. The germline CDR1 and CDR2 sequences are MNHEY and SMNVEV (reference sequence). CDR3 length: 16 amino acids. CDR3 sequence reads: CASRAWGLAGGETQYF. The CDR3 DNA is TGTGCCAGCAGAGCTTGGGGACTAGCGGGAGGGGAGACCCAGTACTTC.

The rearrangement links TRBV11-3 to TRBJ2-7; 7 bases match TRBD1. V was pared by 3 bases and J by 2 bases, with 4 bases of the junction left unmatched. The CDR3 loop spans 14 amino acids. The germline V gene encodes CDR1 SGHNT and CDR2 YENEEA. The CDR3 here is CASSLGDSPYEQYF. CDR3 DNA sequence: TGTGCCAGCAGCTTGGGGGACAGCCCCTACGAGCAGTACTTC.